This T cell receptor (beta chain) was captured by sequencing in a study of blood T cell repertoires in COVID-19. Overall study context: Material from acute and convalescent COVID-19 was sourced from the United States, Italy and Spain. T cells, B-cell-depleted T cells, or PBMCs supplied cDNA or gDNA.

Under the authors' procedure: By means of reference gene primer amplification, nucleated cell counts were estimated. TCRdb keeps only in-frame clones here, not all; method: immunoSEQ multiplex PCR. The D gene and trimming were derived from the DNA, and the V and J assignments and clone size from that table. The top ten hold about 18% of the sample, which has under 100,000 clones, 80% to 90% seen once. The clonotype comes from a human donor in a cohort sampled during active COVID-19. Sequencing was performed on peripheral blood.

The CDR3 loop is CASSLAAGSYNEQFF. The CDR3 DNA follows: TGTGCCAGCAGTTTGGCAGCGGGGTCCTACAATGAGCAGTTCTTC. V is TRBV6-2 or TRBV6-3 and J is TRBJ2-1; 7 nucleotides line up with TRBD2. Per the germline V gene, CDR1 is MNHEY and CDR2 is SVGEGT. The trim removed 4 bases at V and 1 base at J, leaving 4 bases unmatched. CDR3 length equals 15 residues.